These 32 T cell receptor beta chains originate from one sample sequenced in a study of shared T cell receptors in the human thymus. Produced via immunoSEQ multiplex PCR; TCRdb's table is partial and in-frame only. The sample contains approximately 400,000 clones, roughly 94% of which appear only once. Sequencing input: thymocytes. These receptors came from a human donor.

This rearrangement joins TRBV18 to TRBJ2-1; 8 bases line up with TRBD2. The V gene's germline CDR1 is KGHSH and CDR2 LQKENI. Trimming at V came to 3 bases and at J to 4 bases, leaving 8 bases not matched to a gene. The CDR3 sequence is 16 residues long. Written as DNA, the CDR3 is TGTGCCAGCTCACCCCCGCTAGCGGGCCCATACAATGAGCAGTTCTTC. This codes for CASSPPLAGPYNEQFF. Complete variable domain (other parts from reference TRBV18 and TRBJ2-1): NAGVMQNPRHLVRRRGQEARLRCSPMKGHSHVYWYRQLPEEGLKFMVYLQKENIIDESGMPKERFSAEFPKEGPSILRIQQVVRGDSAAYFCASSPPLAGPYNEQFFGPGTRLTVL.

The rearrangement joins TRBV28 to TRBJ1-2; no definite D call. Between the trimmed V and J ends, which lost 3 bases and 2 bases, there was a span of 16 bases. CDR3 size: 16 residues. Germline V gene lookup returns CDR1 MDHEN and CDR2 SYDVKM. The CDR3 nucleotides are TGTGCCAGCAGTTTGTGGGGATATAAGAGGAACTATGGCTACACCTTC. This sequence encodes CASSLWGYKRNYGYTF.

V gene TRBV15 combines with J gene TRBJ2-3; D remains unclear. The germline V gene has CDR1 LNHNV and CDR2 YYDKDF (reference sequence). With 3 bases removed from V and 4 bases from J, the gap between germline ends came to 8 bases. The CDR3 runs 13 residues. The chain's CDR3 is CATSRGGADTQYF. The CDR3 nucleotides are TGTGCCACCAGCAGGGGTGGGGCAGATACGCAGTATTTT.

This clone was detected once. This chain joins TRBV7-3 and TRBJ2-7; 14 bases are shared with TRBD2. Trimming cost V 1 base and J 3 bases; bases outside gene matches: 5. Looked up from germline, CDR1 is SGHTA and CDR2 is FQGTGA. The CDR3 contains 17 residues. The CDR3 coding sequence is TGTGCCAGCAGCTTAAGACTAGCGGGAGGGCCCCACTACGAGCAGTACTTC. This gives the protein CASSLRLAGGPHYEQYF. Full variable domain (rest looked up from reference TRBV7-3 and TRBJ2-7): GAGVSQTPSNKVTEKGKYVELRCDPISGHTALYWYRQSLGQGPEFLIYFQGTGAADDSGLPNDRFFAVRPEGSVSTLKIQRTERGDSAVYLCASSLRLAGGPHYEQYFGPGTRLTVT.

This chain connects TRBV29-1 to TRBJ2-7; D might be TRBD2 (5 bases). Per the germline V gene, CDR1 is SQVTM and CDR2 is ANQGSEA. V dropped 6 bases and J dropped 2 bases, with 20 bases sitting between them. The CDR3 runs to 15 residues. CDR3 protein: CSVNDYGGQPYEQYF. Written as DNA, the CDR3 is TGCAGCGTCAATGACTACGGCGGGCAACCCTACGAGCAGTACTTC.

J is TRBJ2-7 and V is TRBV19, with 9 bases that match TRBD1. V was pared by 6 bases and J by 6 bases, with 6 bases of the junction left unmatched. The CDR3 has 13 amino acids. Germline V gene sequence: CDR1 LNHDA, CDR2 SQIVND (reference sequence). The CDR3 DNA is TGTGCCAGTAGGCGGGACAGGGTGGGCGAGCAGTACTTC. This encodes CASRRDRVGEQYF. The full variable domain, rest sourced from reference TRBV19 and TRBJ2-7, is DGGITQSPKYLFRKEGQNVTLSCEQNLNHDAMYWYRQDPGQGLRLIYYSQIVNDFQKGDIAEGYSVSREKKESFPLTVTSAQKNPTAFYLCASRRDRVGEQYFGPGTRLTVT.

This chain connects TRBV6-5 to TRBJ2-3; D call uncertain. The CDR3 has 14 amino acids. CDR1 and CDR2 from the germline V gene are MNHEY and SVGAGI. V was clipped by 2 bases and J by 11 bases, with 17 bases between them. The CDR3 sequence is CASSYVVGVLEQYF. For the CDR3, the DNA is TGTGCCAGCAGTTACGTGGTCGGAGTATTGGAGCAGTATTTT.

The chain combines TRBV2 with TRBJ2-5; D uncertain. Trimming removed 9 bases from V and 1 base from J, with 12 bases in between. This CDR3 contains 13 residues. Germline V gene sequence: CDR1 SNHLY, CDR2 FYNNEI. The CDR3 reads CARTNEAQETQYF. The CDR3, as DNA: TGTGCCAGGACAAACGAGGCCCAAGAGACCCAGTACTTC.

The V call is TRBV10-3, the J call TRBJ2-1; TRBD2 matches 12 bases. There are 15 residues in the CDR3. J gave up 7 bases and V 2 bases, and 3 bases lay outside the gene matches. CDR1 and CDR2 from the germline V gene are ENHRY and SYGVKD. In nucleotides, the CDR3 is TGTGCCATCAGTGAGGCTAGCGGGAGGGTTAATGAGCAGTTCTTC. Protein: CAISEASGRVNEQFF.

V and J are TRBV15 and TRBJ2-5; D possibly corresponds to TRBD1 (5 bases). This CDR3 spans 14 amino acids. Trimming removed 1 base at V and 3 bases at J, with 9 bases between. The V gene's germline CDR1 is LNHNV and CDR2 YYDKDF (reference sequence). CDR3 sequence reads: CATSRAAGKETQYF. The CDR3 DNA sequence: TGTGCCACCAGCAGAGCGGCAGGGAAAGAGACCCAGTACTTC. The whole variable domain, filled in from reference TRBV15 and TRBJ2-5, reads DAMVIQNPRYQVTQFGKPVTLSCSQTLNHNVMYWYQQKSSQAPKLLFHYYDKDFNNEADTPDNFQSRRPNTSFCFLDIRSPGLGDTAMYLCATSRAAGKETQYFGPGTRLLVL.

The CDR3 reads CASSTKTSGRDTDTQYF. The CDR3 DNA is TGTGCCAGCAGCACCAAGACTAGCGGGAGAGACACAGATACGCAGTATTTT. J is TRBJ2-3 and V is TRBV5-4; 12 positions match TRBD2. Per the germline V gene, CDR1 is SGHNT and CDR2 is YYREEE (reference sequence). This CDR3 is built from 17 residues. Trimming took 4 bases from V and 2 from J; bases not matched to a gene: 8. Complete variable domain (other parts from reference TRBV5-4 and TRBJ2-3): ETGVTQSPTHLIKTRGQQVTLRCSSQSGHNTVSWYQQALGQGPQFIFQYYREEENGRGNFPPRFSGLQFPNYSSELNVNALELDDSALYLCASSTKTSGRDTDTQYFGPGTRLTVL.

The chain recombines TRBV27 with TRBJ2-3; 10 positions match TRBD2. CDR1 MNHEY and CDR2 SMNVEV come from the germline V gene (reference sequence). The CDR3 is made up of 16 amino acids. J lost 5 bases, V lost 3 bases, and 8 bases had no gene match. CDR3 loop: CASSLVLAGQEDTQYF. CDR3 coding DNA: TGTGCCAGCAGTTTGGTACTAGCGGGACAGGAAGATACGCAGTATTTT.

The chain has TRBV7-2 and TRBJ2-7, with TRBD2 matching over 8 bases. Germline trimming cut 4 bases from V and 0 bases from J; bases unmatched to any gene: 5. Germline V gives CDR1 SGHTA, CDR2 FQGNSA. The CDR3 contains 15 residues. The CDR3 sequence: CASSSLSGDSYEQYF. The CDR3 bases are TGTGCCAGCAGCTCCCTTAGCGGGGACTCCTACGAGCAGTACTTC.

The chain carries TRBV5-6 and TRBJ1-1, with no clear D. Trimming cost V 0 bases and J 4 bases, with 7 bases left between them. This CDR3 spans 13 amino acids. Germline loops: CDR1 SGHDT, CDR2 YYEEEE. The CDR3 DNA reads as TGTGCCAGCAGCTTGGCCGGGAGCACTGAAGCTTTCTTT. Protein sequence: CASSLAGSTEAFF.

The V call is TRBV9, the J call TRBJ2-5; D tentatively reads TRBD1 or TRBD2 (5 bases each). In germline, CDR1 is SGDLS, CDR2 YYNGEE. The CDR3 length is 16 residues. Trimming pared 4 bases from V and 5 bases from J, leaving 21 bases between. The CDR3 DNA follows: TGTGCCAGCAGCCCGAGTCCGGGACGGACGGTGGAGACCCAGTACTTC. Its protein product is CASSPSPGRTVETQYF.

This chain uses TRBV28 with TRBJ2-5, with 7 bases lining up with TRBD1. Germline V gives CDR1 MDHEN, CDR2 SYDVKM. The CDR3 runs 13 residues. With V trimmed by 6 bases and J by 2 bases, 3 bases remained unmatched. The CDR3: CASRNRGQETQYF. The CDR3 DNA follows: TGTGCCAGCAGAAACAGGGGACAAGAGACCCAGTACTTC.

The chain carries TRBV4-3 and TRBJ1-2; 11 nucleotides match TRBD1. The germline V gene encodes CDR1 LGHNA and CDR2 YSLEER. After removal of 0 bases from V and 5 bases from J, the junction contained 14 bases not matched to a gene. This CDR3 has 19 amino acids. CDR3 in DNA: TGCGCCAGCAGCCAAGATAAGAAGGAGGGACAGGGGGAGTGGTATGGCTACACCTTC. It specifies CASSQDKKEGQGEWYGYTF.

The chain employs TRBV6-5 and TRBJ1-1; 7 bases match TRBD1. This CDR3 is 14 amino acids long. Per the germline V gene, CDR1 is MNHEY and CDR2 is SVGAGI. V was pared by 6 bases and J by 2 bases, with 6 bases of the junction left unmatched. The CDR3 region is CASRVQGNNTEAFF. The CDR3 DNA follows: TGTGCCAGCAGGGTACAGGGGAATAACACTGAAGCTTTCTTT.

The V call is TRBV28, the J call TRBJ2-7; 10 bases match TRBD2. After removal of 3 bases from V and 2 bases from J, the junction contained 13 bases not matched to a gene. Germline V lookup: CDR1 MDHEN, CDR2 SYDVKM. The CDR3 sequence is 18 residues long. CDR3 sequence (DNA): TGTGCCAGCAGTTTCCTGTACTATCTAGCGGGAGAACCCTACGAGCAGTACTTC. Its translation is CASSFLYYLAGEPYEQYF.

DNA for the CDR3: TGTGCCAGCAGCTTGATCCTAGCGGGAAAGGTACTAGGCACAGATACGCAGTATTTT. Protein product: CASSLILAGKVLGTDTQYF. The chain carries TRBV7-9 and TRBJ2-3; TRBD2 matches at 9 bases. Trimming at V came to 3 bases and at J to 1 base, leaving 14 bases not matched to a gene. The CDR3 covers 19 residues. Looked up from germline, CDR1 is SEHNR and CDR2 is FQNEAQ (reference sequence). Drawing the rest from reference TRBV7-9 and TRBJ2-3, the complete variable domain is DTGVSQNPRHKITKRGQNVTFRCDPISEHNRLYWYRQTLGQGPEFLTYFQNEAQLEKSRLLSDRFSAERPKGSFSTLEIQRTEQGDSAMYLCASSLILAGKVLGTDTQYFGPGTRLTVL.

DNA for the CDR3: TGTGCCAGCAGGGGAAAAAAGCGGGAGGGCTACGAGCAGTACTTC. It codes for CASRGKKREGYEQYF. The chain joins TRBV27 to TRBJ2-7; 10 nucleotides line up with TRBD2. Germline V CDR1 and CDR2: MNHEY, SMNVEV (reference sequence). Trimming at V came to 6 bases and at J to 3 bases, leaving 8 bases not matched to a gene. The CDR3 loop spans 15 amino acids.

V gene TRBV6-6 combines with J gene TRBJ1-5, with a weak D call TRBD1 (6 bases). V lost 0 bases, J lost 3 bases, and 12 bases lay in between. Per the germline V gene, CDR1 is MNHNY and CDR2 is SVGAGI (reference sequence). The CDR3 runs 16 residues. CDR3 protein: CASSYSRGGHNQPQHF. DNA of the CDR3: TGTGCCAGCAGTTACTCGAGAGGGGGACACAATCAGCCCCAGCATTTT.

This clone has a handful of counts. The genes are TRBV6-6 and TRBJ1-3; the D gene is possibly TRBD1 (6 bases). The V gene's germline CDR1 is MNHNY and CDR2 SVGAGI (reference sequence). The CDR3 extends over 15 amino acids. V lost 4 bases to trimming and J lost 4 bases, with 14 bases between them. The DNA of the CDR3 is TGTGCCAGCAGTTCCCGAGGGGGACCAGGAAACACCATATATTTT. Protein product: CASSSRGGPGNTIYF.

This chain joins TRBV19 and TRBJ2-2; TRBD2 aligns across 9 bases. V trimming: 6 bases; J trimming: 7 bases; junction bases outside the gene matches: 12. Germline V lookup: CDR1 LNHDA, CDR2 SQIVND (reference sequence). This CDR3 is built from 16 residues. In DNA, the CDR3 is TGTGCCAGTAGCGTGGCCGGAGCGGGAGGAATCGGGGAGCTGTTTTTT. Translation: CASSVAGAGGIGELFF.

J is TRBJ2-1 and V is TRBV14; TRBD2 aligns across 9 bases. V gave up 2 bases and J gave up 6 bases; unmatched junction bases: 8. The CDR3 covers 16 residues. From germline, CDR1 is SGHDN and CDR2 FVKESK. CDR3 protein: CASSQPTSGRSNEQFF. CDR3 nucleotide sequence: TGTGCCAGCAGCCAACCTACTAGCGGGCGCTCCAATGAGCAGTTCTTC.

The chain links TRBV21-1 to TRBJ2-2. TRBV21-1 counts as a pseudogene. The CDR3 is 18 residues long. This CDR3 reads CASSKLGGPQVGTGELFF. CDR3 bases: TGTGCCAGCAGCAAATTGGGTGGACCCCAAGTAGGCACCGGGGAGCTGTTTTTT.

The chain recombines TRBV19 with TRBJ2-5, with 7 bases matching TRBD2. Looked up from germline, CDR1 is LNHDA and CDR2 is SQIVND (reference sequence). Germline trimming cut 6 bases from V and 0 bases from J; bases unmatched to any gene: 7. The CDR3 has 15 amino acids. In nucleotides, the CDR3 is TGTGCCAGTAGCCGATTGGGGGGGGACCAAGAGACCCAGTACTTC. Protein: CASSRLGGDQETQYF.

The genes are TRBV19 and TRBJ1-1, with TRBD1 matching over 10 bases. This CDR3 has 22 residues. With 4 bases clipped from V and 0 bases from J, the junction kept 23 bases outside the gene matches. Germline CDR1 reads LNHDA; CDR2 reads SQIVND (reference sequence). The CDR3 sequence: CASSTSGWTGGPPRIMNTEAFF. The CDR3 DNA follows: TGTGCCAGTAGTACTTCCGGGTGGACAGGGGGTCCCCCCCGTATCATGAACACTGAAGCTTTCTTT. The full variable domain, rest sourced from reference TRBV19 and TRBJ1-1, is DGGITQSPKYLFRKEGQNVTLSCEQNLNHDAMYWYRQDPGQGLRLIYYSQIVNDFQKGDIAEGYSVSREKKESFPLTVTSAQKNPTAFYLCASSTSGWTGGPPRIMNTEAFFGQGTRLTVV.

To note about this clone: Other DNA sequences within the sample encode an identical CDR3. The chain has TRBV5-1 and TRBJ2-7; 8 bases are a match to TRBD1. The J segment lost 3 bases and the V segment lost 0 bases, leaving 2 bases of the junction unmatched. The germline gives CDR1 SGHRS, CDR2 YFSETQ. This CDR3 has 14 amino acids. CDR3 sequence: CASSLGQGSYEQYF. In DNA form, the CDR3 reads TGCGCCAGCAGCTTGGGACAGGGGAGCTACGAGCAGTACTTC.

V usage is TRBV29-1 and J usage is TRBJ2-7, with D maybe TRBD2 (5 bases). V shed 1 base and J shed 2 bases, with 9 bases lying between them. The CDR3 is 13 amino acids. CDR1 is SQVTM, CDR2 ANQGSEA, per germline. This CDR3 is CSVEGEWTYEQYF. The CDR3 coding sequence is TGCAGCGTTGAAGGGGAGTGGACCTACGAGCAGTACTTC.

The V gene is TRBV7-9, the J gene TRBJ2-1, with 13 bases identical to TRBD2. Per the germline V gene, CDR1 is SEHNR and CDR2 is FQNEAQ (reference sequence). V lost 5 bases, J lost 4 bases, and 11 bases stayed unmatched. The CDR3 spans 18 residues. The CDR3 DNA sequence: TGTGCCAGCAGCCCTTGGACTAGCGGGAGAGGGGCTTACAATGAGCAGTTCTTC. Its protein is CASSPWTSGRGAYNEQFF.

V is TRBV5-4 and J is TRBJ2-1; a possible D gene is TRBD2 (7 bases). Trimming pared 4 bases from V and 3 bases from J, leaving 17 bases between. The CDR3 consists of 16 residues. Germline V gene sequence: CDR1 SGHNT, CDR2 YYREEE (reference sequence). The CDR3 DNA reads TGTGCCAGCAGCCCTTTTATGGGGGGGCGCTACAATGAGCAGTTCTTC. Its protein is CASSPFMGGRYNEQFF.